One T cell receptor (beta chain) is described in this entry. Adults between about 18 and 95 years of age took part from fewer than 30 US areas. J lost 0 bases, V lost 5 bases, and 4 bases had no gene match. Germline values: CDR1 MGHDK, CDR2 SYGVNS. The CDR3 runs 15 residues. The entry originates in a study of blood T cell repertoires in COVID-19. About the research overall: In each case, the material was cDNA or gDNA derived from T cells, B-cell-depleted T cells, or PBMCs.

Data came from immunoSEQ multiplex PCR; TCRdb stores just in-frame clones and leaves some out. In the table there are around 250,000 clones, about 90% of which are singletons. This receptor was taken from a man aged 50-59 years who had been exposed to COVID-19. The sequencing input was PBMCs or T cells enriched from blood (not recorded which). The chain is built from TRBV25-1 and TRBJ1-2; 9 positions agree with TRBD1. DNA for the CDR3: TGTGCCAGCAGTCAGTGGGACAGGGCTAACTATGGCTACACCTTC. It translates to CASSQWDRANYGYTF.